This passage covers 3 T cell receptor beta chains from one sample sequenced in a study of response to subunit inactivated influenza vaccine. MiXCR, run by TCRdb on the RT-PCR reads, gives a single entry per CDR3 protein. The sample has more than 600,000 distinct CDR3 sequences, less than 20% seen once. The sequenced sample was PBMCs from blood, obtained roughly 5 days after vaccination. The receptors stem from a man aged 50-60 years who received an inactivated influenza vaccine.

The rearrangement links TRBV3-1 to TRBJ2-1; TRBD1 might be the D (6 bases). The CDR3 totals 15 residues. The V end lost 3 bases, the J end lost 2 bases, and 11 bases lay between the germline ends. Germline V lookup: CDR1 LGHDT, CDR2 YNNKEL (reference sequence). CDR3 amino acids: CASSQSGGAYNEQFF. In DNA, the CDR3 is TGTGCCAGCAGCCAGTCTGGGGGCGCCTACAATGAGCAGTTCTTC.

The CDR3, as DNA: TGTGCCAGCAGCTTATTCCCCCCCAGGGACACCGGGGAGCTGTTTTTT. Translation: CASSLFPPRDTGELFF. The chain is built from TRBV11-2 and TRBJ2-2; a weak D match, TRBD1 (5 bases). V lost 2 bases and J 3 bases, leaving 13 bases between the germline ends. This CDR3 comprises 16 residues. CDR1 is SGHAT and CDR2 is FQNNGV in the germline V gene.

The rearrangement uses TRBV4-2 and TRBJ2-5, with 11 bases matching TRBD2. The CDR3 is made up of 16 amino acids. Germline CDR1 is LGHNA and CDR2 is YNFKEQ. The V gene end was trimmed by 1 base and the J gene end by 5 bases; junction bases not matched to a gene: 6. The CDR3: CASSQVSGGALETQYF. Here the CDR3 DNA reads TGTGCCAGCAGCCAAGTTAGCGGGGGGGCCTTGGAGACCCAGTACTTC.